This TCR beta chain appears in the sequencing data of a study of T cells in tumors after PD-1 blockade. Study in general: Treatment was either pembrolizumab 200 mg every 3 weeks or cemiplimab 350 mg every 2 weeks. On average, peripheral blood gave some 110,000 TCR templates and about 40,000 unique clonotypes.

In the case of this clone: Its target is not known.

Data came from immunoSEQ multiplex PCR; TCRdb stores just in-frame clones and leaves some out. The sample shows about 60,000 clones, around 67% of them seen only once. Study results and caveats: Around 45% of tumor TCR clonotypes were also found in blood.

Germline V lookup: CDR1 SGHTS, CDR2 YDEGEE. The CDR3 loop spans 14 amino acids. V dropped 5 bases and J dropped 3 bases, with 13 bases sitting between them. The V call is TRBV5-8, the J call TRBJ2-3; D unclear. The material was PBMCs, obtained after anti-PD-1 treatment. This TCR derives from a human donor with basal cell carcinoma. DNA of the CDR3: TGTGCCAGCAGTCTAGGGCAGCCAACAGATACGCAGTATTTT. Residues: CASSLGQPTDTQYF. The whole variable domain, remainder taken from reference TRBV5-8 and TRBJ2-3, is EAGVTQSPTHLIKTRGQQATLRCSPISGHTSVYWYQQALGLGLQFLLWYDEGEERNRGNFPPRFSGRQFPNYSSELNVNALELEDSALYLCASSLGQPTDTQYFGPGTRLTVL.